This TCR beta chain is drawn from a study of blood T cell repertoires in COVID-19. The overall study: PBMCs, B-cell-depleted T cells, or T cells provided the cDNA or gDNA that made up the material.

This clone was detected once. The germline gives CDR1 DFQATT, CDR2 SNEGSKA (reference sequence). The CDR3 covers 14 residues. Trimming took 3 bases from V and 2 from J; bases not matched to a gene: 5. The method was immunoSEQ multiplex PCR; TCRdb's version includes in-frame clones alone and lacks a portion of them. The sample consists of approximately 210,000 clones, approximately 78% of them appearing once. Material for sequencing was peripheral blood. The clonotype was recovered from a woman in her thirties or forties with acute or convalescent COVID-19. This chain links TRBV20-1 with TRBJ2-7; 9 positions agree with TRBD2. DNA of the CDR3: TGCAGTGCTAGTAAGGCTAGCGGGACCTACGAGCAGTACTTC. It translates to CSASKASGTYEQYF.